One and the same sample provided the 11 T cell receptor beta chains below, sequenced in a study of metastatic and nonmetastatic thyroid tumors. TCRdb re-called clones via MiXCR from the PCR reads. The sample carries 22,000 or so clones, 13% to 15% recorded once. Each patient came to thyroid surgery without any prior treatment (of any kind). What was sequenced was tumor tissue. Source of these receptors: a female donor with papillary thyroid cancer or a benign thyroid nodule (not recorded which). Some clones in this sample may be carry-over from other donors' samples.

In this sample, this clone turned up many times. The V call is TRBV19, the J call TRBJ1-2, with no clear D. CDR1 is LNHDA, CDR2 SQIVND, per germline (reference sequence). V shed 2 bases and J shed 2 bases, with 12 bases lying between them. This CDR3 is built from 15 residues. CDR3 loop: CASSISFRGNYGYTF. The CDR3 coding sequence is TGTGCCAGTAGTATATCTTTCAGAGGGAACTATGGCTACACCTTC.

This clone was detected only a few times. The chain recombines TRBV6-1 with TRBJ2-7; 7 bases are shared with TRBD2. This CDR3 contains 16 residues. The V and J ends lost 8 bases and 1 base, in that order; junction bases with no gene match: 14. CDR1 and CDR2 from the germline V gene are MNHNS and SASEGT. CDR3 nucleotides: TGTGCCAGCTGGTCAGGGCGTCTAGCGGCTTCCTACGAGCAGTACTTC. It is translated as CASWSGRLAASYEQYF.

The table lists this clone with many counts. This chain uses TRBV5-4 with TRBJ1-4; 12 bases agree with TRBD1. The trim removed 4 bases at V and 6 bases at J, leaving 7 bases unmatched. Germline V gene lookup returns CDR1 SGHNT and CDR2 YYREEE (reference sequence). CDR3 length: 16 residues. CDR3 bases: TGTGCCAGCAGCAAGCGGGACAGGGGGCAGGATGAAAAACTGTTTTTT. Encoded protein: CASSKRDRGQDEKLFF.

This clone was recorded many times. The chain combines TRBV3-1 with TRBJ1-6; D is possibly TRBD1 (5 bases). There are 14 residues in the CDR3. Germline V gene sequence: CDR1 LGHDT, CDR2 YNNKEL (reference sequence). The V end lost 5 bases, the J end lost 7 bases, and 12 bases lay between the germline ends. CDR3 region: CASSDGHPNSPLHF. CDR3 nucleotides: TGTGCCAGCAGCGATGGACACCCCAATTCACCCCTCCACTTT. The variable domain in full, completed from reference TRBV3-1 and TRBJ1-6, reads DTAVSQTPKYLVTQMGNDKSIKCEQNLGHDTMYWYKQDSKKFLKIMFSYNNKELIINETVPNRFSPKSPDKAHLNLHINSLELGDSAVYFCASSDGHPNSPLHFGNGTRLTVT.

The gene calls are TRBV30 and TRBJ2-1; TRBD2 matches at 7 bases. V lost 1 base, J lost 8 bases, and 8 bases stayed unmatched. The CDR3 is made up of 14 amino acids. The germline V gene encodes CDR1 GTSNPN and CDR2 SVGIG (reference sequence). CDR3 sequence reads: CAWSEGAGRDEQFF. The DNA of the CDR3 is TGTGCCTGGAGTGAAGGGGCAGGGAGGGATGAGCAGTTCTTC.

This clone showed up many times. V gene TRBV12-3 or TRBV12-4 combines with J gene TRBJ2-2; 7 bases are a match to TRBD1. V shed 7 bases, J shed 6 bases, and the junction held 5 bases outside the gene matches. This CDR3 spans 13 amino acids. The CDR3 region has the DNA TGTGCCAGCAAAGTTCAGGGGGCCGGGGAGCTGTTTTTT. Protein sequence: CASKVQGAGELFF.

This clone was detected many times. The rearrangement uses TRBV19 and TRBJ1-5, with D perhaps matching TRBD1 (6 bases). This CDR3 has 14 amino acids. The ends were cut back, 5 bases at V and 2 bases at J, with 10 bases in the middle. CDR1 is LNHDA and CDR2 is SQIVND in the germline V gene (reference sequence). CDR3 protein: CASSSRQGNQPQHF. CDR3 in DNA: TGTGCCAGTAGTTCCAGACAGGGCAATCAGCCCCAGCATTTT.

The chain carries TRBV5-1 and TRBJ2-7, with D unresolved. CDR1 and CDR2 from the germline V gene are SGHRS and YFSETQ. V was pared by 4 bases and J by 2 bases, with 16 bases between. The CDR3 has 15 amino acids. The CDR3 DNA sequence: TGCGCCAGCAGCGGCAGTGAATTCGGTACCTACGAGCAGTACTTC. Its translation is CASSGSEFGTYEQYF.

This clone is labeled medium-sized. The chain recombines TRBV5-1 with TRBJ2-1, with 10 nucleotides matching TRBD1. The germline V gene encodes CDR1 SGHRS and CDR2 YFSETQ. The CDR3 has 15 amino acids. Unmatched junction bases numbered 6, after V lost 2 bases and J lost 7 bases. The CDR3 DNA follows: TGCGCCAGCAGCTTCGGGACAGGGGTTGGGAATGAGCAGTTCTTC. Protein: CASSFGTGVGNEQFF. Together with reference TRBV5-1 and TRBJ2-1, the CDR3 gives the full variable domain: KAGVTQTPRYLIKTRGQQVTLSCSPISGHRSVSWYQQTPGQGLQFLFEYFSETQRNKGNFPGRFSGRQFSNSRSEMNVSTLELGDSALYLCASSFGTGVGNEQFFGPGTRLTVL.

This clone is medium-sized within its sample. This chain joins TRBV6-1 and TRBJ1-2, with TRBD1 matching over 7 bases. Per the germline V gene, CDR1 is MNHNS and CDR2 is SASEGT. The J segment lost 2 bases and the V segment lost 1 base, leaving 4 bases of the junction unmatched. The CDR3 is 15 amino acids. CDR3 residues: CASSEGTGVNYGYTF. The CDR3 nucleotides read TGTGCCAGCAGTGAAGGCACAGGGGTAAACTATGGCTACACCTTC.

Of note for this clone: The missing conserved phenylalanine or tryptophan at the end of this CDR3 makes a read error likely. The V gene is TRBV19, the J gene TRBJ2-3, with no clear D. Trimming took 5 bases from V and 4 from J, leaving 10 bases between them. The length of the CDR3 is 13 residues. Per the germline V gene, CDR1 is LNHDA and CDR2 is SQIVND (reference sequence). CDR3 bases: TGTGCCAGTAGTTCGCGGCTGGCAGATACGCAGTATCTT. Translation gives CASSSRLADTQYL.